This T cell receptor beta chain was recovered during a study of cytomegalovirus exposure and HLA in healthy donors. V was shortened by 5 bases and J by 3 bases, with 24 bases between the two germline ends. This CDR3 contains 18 residues. Germline-derived CDR1 and CDR2 are SGHTA and FQGTGA. Method: immunoSEQ multiplex PCR; TCRdb's copy keeps in-frame clones and lacks some. This table holds about 140,000 clones, roughly 86% found once. Material for sequencing was PBMCs. The chain is built from TRBV7-3 and TRBJ2-3; tentative D call: TRBD1 (6 bases). This TCR came from a woman in her 30s in good health and CMV-seronegative. CDR3 sequence (DNA): TGTGCCAGCAGCCTCACCGGGGACAACTGGATTGGGACAGATACGCAGTATTTT. Amino acid sequence: CASSLTGDNWIGTDTQYF.